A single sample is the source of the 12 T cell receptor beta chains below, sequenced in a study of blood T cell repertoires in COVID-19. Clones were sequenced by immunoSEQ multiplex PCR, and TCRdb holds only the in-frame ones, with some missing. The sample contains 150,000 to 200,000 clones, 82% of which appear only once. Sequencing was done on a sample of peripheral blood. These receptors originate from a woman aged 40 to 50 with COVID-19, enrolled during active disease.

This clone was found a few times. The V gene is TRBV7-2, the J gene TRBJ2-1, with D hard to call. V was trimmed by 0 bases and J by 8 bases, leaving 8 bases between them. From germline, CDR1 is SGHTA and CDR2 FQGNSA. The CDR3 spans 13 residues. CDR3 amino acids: CASSLAGWDEQFF. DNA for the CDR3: TGTGCCAGCAGCTTAGCGGGCTGGGATGAGCAGTTCTTC.

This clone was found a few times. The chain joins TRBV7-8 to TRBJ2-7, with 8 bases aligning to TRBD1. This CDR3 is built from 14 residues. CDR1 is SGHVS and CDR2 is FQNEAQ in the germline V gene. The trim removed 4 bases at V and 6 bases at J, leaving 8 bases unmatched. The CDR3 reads CASSSLFDRGEQYF. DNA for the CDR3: TGTGCCAGCAGCTCGTTATTCGACAGGGGCGAGCAGTACTTC.

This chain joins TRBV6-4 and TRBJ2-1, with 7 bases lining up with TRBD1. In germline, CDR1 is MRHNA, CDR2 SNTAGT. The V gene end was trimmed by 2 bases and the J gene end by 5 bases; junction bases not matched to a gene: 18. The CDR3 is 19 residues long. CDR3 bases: TGTGCCAGCAGTGACCCTGAGACGAAACAGGGGAGCATCAACAATGAGCAGTTCTTC. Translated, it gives CASSDPETKQGSINNEQFF.

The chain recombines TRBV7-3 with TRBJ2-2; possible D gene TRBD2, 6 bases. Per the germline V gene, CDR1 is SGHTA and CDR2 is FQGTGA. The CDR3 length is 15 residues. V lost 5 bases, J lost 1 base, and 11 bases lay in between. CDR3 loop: CASSRGLLNTGELFF. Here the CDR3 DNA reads TGTGCCAGCAGCCGGGGACTCCTGAACACCGGGGAGCTGTTTTTT.

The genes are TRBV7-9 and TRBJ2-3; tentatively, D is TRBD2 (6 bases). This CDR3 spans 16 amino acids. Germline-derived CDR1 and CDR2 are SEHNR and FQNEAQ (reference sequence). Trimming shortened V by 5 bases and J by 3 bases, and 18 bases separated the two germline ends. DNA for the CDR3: TGTGCCAGCAGCCATCCGACTAGGGGCTGGACAGATACGCAGTATTTT. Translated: CASSHPTRGWTDTQYF.

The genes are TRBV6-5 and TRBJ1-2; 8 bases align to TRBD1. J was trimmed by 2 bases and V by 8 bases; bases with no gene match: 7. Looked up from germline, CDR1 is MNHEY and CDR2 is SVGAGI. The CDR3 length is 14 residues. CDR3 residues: CASSRDRLNYGYTF. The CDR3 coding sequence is TGTGCCAGCTCCCGGGACAGGCTCAACTATGGCTACACCTTC.

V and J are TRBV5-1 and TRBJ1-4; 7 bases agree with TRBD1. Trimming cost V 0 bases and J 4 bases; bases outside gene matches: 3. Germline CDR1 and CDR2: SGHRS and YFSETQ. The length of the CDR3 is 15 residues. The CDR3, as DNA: TGCGCCAGCAGCTTGGGTGGGACAGATAATGAAAAACTGTTTTTT. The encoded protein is CASSLGGTDNEKLFF.

The CDR3 nucleotides read TGTGCCTGGAGTGTACAGGCGCACGAAGAGACCCAGTACTTC. This sequence encodes CAWSVQAHEETQYF. This rearrangement joins TRBV30 to TRBJ2-5, with D perhaps TRBD1 (5 bases). CDR1 is GTSNPN, CDR2 SVGIG, per germline (reference sequence). V shed 0 bases and J shed 3 bases, with 11 bases lying between them. This CDR3 comprises 14 residues.

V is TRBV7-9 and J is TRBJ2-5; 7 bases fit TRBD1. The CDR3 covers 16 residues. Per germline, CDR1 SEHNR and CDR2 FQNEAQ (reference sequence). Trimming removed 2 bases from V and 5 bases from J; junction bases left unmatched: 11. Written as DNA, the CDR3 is TGTGCCAGCAGCTTAACCCGGGACAGTAAGAGTGAGACCCAGTACTTC. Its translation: CASSLTRDSKSETQYF.

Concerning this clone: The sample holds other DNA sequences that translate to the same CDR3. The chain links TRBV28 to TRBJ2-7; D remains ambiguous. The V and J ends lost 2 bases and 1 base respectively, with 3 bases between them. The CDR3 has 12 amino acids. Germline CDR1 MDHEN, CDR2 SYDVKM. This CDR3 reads CASSLLSYEQYF. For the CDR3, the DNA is TGTGCCAGCAGTTTACTTTCCTACGAGCAGTACTTC.

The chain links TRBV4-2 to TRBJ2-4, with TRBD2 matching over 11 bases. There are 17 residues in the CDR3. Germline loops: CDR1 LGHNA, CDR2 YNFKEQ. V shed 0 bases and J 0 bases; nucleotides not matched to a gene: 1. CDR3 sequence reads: CASSQEGTSGAKNIQYF. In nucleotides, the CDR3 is TGTGCCAGCAGCCAAGAAGGGACTAGCGGAGCCAAAAACATTCAGTACTTC.

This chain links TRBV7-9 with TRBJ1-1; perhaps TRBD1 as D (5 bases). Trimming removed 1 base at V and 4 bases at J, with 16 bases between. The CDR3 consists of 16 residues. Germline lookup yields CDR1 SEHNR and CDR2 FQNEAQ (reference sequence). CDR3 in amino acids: CASSLGGPALATEAFF. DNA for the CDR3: TGTGCCAGCAGCTTAGGGGGCCCAGCGCTGGCCACTGAAGCTTTCTTT.